This entry is about one T cell receptor beta chain. Its antigen is currently unknown. This entry is derived from a study of Graves' ophthalmopathy and Graves' hyperthyroidism. Overall study context: Hyperthyroidism was considered stable when no ophthalmopathy appeared within 18 months of follow-up.

Whole-study results and caveats: The authors also found most expanded thyroid clonotypes above 0.001 frequency in blood.

Amplification targeted the TCR beta CDR3 regions, with RNA transcripts as the source material. First-round RT-PCR employed HTBI primers, with a second-round multiplex PCR after it. TCRdb itself ran the multiplex PCR reads through MiXCR, one entry per CDR3 protein. Among over a million distinct CDR3 sequences, about 38% were seen once, and the ten largest hold approximately 12%. The CDR3 contains 14 residues. Trimming pared 5 bases from V and 1 base from J, leaving 11 bases between. The germline V gene encodes CDR1 MNHEY and CDR2 SVGAGI. The sample comprised peripheral blood or thyroid tissue (not recorded which). This clonotype originated in an adult man with Graves' hyperthyroidism. The chain employs TRBV6-5 and TRBJ2-5; perhaps TRBD1 as D (5 bases). CDR3 loop: CASSNQGFQETQYF. The CDR3 DNA reads TGTGCCAGCAGTAACCAGGGCTTCCAAGAGACCCAGTACTTC.